These T cell receptor beta chains were read from a single sample in a study of shared clonotypes between healthy human individuals. Clones were sequenced by immunoSEQ multiplex PCR, and TCRdb holds only the in-frame ones, with some missing. The data show under 700,000 clones, 95% seen once. Material for sequencing was naive CD8+ T cells sorted from blood. The receptors stem from a young woman in good health. Both conserved end residues are part of each CDR3. Each record gives: J gene, clone size, V gene, D gene, CDR3 protein, CDR3 DNA. A D gene is named only where the DNA matches it firmly. Not all rows give a size; the values are once, few, many and, for expanded clones, a class.

j_gene: TRBJ1-1
abundance: NA
v_gene: TRBV28
d_gene: NA
CDR3aa: CASSFYKLLNTEAFF
CDR3nt: TGTGCCAGCAGTTTTTACAAGCTGTTGAACACTGAAGCTTTCTTT

j_gene: TRBJ2-7
abundance: NA
v_gene: TRBV30
d_gene: NA
CDR3aa: CAWSVHGADEQYF
CDR3nt: TGTGCCTGGAGTGTACACGGAGCCGACGAGCAGTACTTC

j_gene: TRBJ1-1
abundance: NA
v_gene: TRBV7-6
d_gene: NA
CDR3aa: CASSSGPNTEAFF
CDR3nt: TGTGCCAGCAGCTCCGGGCCGAACACTGAAGCTTTCTTT

j_gene: TRBJ1-2
abundance: NA
v_gene: TRBV5-4
d_gene: TRBD1
CDR3aa: CASSLQGSNYGYTF
CDR3nt: TGTGCCAGCAGCTTACAGGGGTCTAACTATGGCTACACCTTC

j_gene: TRBJ2-1
abundance: once
v_gene: TRBV7-7
d_gene: NA
CDR3aa: CASSLSAYNEQFF
CDR3nt: TGTGCCAGCAGTTTGTCGGCATACAATGAGCAGTTCTTC

j_gene: TRBJ2-3
abundance: NA
v_gene: TRBV28
d_gene: NA
CDR3aa: CASSFLGDGDTQYF
CDR3nt: TGTGCCAGCAGTTTTCTAGGGGACGGAGATACGCAGTATTTT

j_gene: TRBJ1-4
abundance: NA
v_gene: TRBV7-9
d_gene: NA
CDR3aa: CASSSGDLEKLFF
CDR3nt: TGTGCCAGCAGCTCCGGGGACTTGGAAAAACTGTTTTTT

j_gene: TRBJ2-2
abundance: NA
v_gene: TRBV5-8
d_gene: NA
CDR3aa: CASSSQGRGWELFF
CDR3nt: TGTGCCAGCAGCAGTCAGGGAAGGGGTTGGGAGCTGTTTTTT

j_gene: TRBJ2-2
abundance: NA
v_gene: TRBV6-6
d_gene: NA
CDR3aa: CASSYAGPANTGELFF
CDR3nt: TGTGCCAGCAGTTACGCGGGACCAGCGAACACCGGGGAGCTGTTTTTT

j_gene: TRBJ2-5
abundance: once
v_gene: TRBV27
d_gene: NA
CDR3aa: CASTMVGGGEETQYF
CDR3nt: TGTGCCAGCACCATGGTAGGAGGGGGAGAAGAGACCCAGTACTTC

j_gene: TRBJ2-7
abundance: NA
v_gene: TRBV5-1
d_gene: TRBD2
CDR3aa: CASSLIAGGEQYF
CDR3nt: TGCGCCAGCAGCTTAATAGCGGGAGGCGAGCAGTACTTC

j_gene: TRBJ1-5
abundance: NA
v_gene: TRBV19
d_gene: NA
CDR3aa: CASSMYGYQPQHF
CDR3nt: TGTGCCAGTAGTATGTATGGCTACCAGCCCCAGCATTTT

j_gene: TRBJ2-5
abundance: once
v_gene: TRBV7-9
d_gene: TRBD2
CDR3aa: CASSHSGSGETQYF
CDR3nt: TGTGCCAGCAGTCATAGCGGGAGCGGAGAGACCCAGTACTTC

j_gene: TRBJ2-6
abundance: NA
v_gene: TRBV5-8
d_gene: TRBD1
CDR3aa: CASRQNWDRERDSGANVLTF
CDR3nt: TGTGCCAGCAGGCAGAATTGGGACAGGGAGCGGGACTCTGGGGCCAACGTCCTGACTTTC

j_gene: TRBJ1-2
abundance: NA
v_gene: TRBV28
d_gene: TRBD1
CDR3aa: CASSPPGQGAGYGYTF
CDR3nt: TGTGCCAGCAGTCCACCGGGACAGGGGGCAGGGTATGGCTACACCTTC

j_gene: TRBJ2-5
abundance: NA
v_gene: TRBV28
d_gene: NA
CDR3aa: CASTQSGGRGLLQETQYF
CDR3nt: TGTGCCAGCACTCAATCCGGCGGCAGGGGCCTTCTCCAAGAGACCCAGTACTTC

j_gene: TRBJ2-7
abundance: NA
v_gene: TRBV7-8
d_gene: TRBD1
CDR3aa: CASSSGQGTYEQYF
CDR3nt: TGTGCCAGCAGCTCGGGACAGGGGACCTACGAGCAGTACTTC

j_gene: TRBJ2-7
abundance: NA
v_gene: TRBV4-1
d_gene: NA
CDR3aa: CASSPSPGDSYEQYF
CDR3nt: TGCGCCAGCAGCCCAAGTCCGGGGGACTCCTACGAGCAGTACTTC

j_gene: TRBJ1-4
abundance: NA
v_gene: TRBV9
d_gene: NA
CDR3aa: CASSVGGSSSEKLFF
CDR3nt: TGTGCCAGCAGCGTAGGAGGGAGTAGTAGTGAAAAACTGTTTTTT

j_gene: TRBJ2-7
abundance: NA
v_gene: TRBV27
d_gene: NA
CDR3aa: CASSLLVGGYEQYF
CDR3nt: TGTGCCAGCAGTTTATTGGTAGGGGGCTACGAGCAGTACTTC

j_gene: TRBJ2-1
abundance: NA
v_gene: TRBV29-1
d_gene: NA
CDR3aa: CSGRDGLYNEQFF
CDR3nt: TGCAGTGGAAGAGACGGGCTGTACAATGAGCAGTTCTTC

j_gene: TRBJ1-4
abundance: once
v_gene: TRBV4-1
d_gene: NA
CDR3aa: CASSPRQPTNEKLFF
CDR3nt: TGCGCCAGCAGCCCGAGACAGCCAACTAATGAAAAACTGTTTTTT

j_gene: TRBJ2-7
abundance: NA
v_gene: TRBV19
d_gene: NA
CDR3aa: CASSIRARWKQYF
CDR3nt: TGTGCCAGTAGTATCCGGGCCCGTTGGAAGCAGTACTTC

j_gene: TRBJ2-1
abundance: NA
v_gene: TRBV6-6
d_gene: NA
CDR3aa: CASSSGTDDWEFF
CDR3nt: TGTGCCAGCAGTTCCGGAACAGACGATTGGGAGTTCTTC

j_gene: TRBJ1-1
abundance: once
v_gene: TRBV7-8
d_gene: NA
CDR3aa: CASSFTTGHTEAFF
CDR3nt: TGTGCCAGCAGCTTCACGACAGGTCACACTGAAGCTTTCTTT

j_gene: TRBJ2-1
abundance: NA
v_gene: TRBV4-1
d_gene: NA
CDR3aa: CASSQGSASYNEQFF
CDR3nt: TGCGCCAGCAGCCAAGGGTCTGCTTCCTACAATGAGCAGTTCTTC

j_gene: TRBJ2-7
abundance: NA
v_gene: TRBV19
d_gene: NA
CDR3aa: CASSARDTSAYEQYF
CDR3nt: TGTGCCAGTAGTGCCCGGGACACCAGTGCCTACGAGCAGTACTTC

j_gene: TRBJ1-1
abundance: NA
v_gene: TRBV9
d_gene: TRBD1
CDR3aa: CASSPTGTENTEAFF
CDR3nt: TGTGCCAGCAGCCCAACCGGGACAGAGAACACTGAAGCTTTCTTT

j_gene: TRBJ1-1
abundance: NA
v_gene: TRBV5-4
d_gene: NA
CDR3aa: CASSLDTREEMKPEAFF
CDR3nt: TGTGCCAGCAGCTTGGACACTCGGGAGGAGATGAAACCTGAAGCTTTCTTT

j_gene: TRBJ1-5
abundance: NA
v_gene: TRBV25-1
d_gene: NA
CDR3aa: CASSEGDGQPQHF
CDR3nt: TGTGCCAGCAGTGAGGGGGATGGTCAGCCCCAGCATTTT

j_gene: TRBJ2-5
abundance: NA
v_gene: TRBV7-9
d_gene: NA
CDR3aa: CASSLDPGTQETQYF
CDR3nt: TGTGCCAGCAGCTTAGACCCGGGGACCCAAGAGACCCAGTACTTC

j_gene: TRBJ1-2
abundance: NA
v_gene: TRBV4-1
d_gene: TRBD1
CDR3aa: CASSQDRGTDYGYTF
CDR3nt: TGCGCCAGCAGCCAGGACAGGGGAACTGACTATGGCTACACCTTC

j_gene: TRBJ2-1
abundance: NA
v_gene: TRBV5-5
d_gene: NA
CDR3aa: CASSSTTGTYNEQFF
CDR3nt: TGTGCCAGCAGCTCGACGACGGGAACCTACAATGAGCAGTTCTTC

j_gene: TRBJ1-2
abundance: NA
v_gene: TRBV28
d_gene: NA
CDR3aa: CASSLRLPGSGPYGYTF
CDR3nt: TGTGCCAGCAGTTTACGGTTGCCAGGGTCTGGTCCTTATGGCTACACCTTC

j_gene: TRBJ2-1
abundance: NA
v_gene: TRBV4-2
d_gene: TRBD1
CDR3aa: CASSQDPLGQFSVYEQFF
CDR3nt: TGTGCCAGCAGCCAAGATCCGCTGGGACAGTTCTCCGTCTATGAGCAGTTCTTC

j_gene: TRBJ1-1
abundance: NA
v_gene: TRBV27
d_gene: NA
CDR3aa: CASSANPDGEGSTEAFF
CDR3nt: TGTGCCAGCAGTGCAAACCCCGACGGAGAGGGGTCCACTGAAGCTTTCTTT

j_gene: TRBJ2-7
abundance: NA
v_gene: TRBV27
d_gene: NA
CDR3aa: CASSWVVGTLYEQYF
CDR3nt: TGTGCCAGCAGTTGGGTTGTAGGGACCCTTTACGAGCAGTACTTC

j_gene: TRBJ1-1
abundance: NA
v_gene: TRBV11-2
d_gene: NA
CDR3aa: CASSLGFGDTEAFF
CDR3nt: TGTGCCAGCAGCCTCGGCTTTGGGGACACTGAAGCTTTCTTT

j_gene: TRBJ1-3
abundance: NA
v_gene: TRBV7-9
d_gene: NA
CDR3aa: CASSSGNSGNTIYF
CDR3nt: TGTGCCAGCAGCTCAGGGAACTCTGGAAACACCATATATTTT

j_gene: TRBJ1-2
abundance: NA
v_gene: TRBV19
d_gene: NA
CDR3aa: CASSIDLAPYGYGYTF
CDR3nt: TGTGCCAGTAGTATAGATTTGGCACCTTATGGGTATGGCTACACCTTC

j_gene: TRBJ2-1
abundance: NA
v_gene: TRBV13
d_gene: TRBD2
CDR3aa: CASSLVLAGYNEQFF
CDR3nt: TGTGCCAGCAGCTTAGTTCTAGCGGGGTACAATGAGCAGTTCTTC

j_gene: TRBJ2-1
abundance: NA
v_gene: TRBV6-6
d_gene: NA
CDR3aa: CASSYGSSYNEQFF
CDR3nt: TGTGCCAGCAGTTACGGAAGCTCCTACAATGAGCAGTTCTTC

j_gene: TRBJ2-7
abundance: NA
v_gene: TRBV27
d_gene: NA
CDR3aa: CASSYPNLALRYEQYF
CDR3nt: TGTGCCAGCAGTTACCCTAACCTAGCCTTGAGGTACGAGCAGTACTTC

j_gene: TRBJ2-2
abundance: NA
v_gene: TRBV19
d_gene: NA
CDR3aa: CASSRYPSRPVRGGELFF
CDR3nt: TGTGCCAGTAGCCGATACCCCTCCCGACCGGTTCGAGGCGGGGAGCTGTTTTTT

j_gene: TRBJ1-5
abundance: few
v_gene: TRBV19
d_gene: NA
CDR3aa: CASSIYIAGDQPQHF
CDR3nt: TGTGCCAGTAGTATCTACATAGCTGGTGATCAGCCCCAGCATTTT

j_gene: TRBJ1-3
abundance: NA
v_gene: TRBV7-9
d_gene: NA
CDR3aa: CASSLARVLLPGNTIYF
CDR3nt: TGTGCCAGCAGCTTAGCCAGGGTTCTTCTCCCTGGAAACACCATATATTTT

j_gene: TRBJ2-5
abundance: NA
v_gene: TRBV28
d_gene: NA
CDR3aa: CASIQRPGSGETQYF
CDR3nt: TGTGCCAGCATCCAACGCCCCGGGAGTGGGGAGACCCAGTACTTC

j_gene: TRBJ2-7
abundance: NA
v_gene: TRBV2
d_gene: TRBD2
CDR3aa: CASIGTRTRYEQYF
CDR3nt: TGTGCCAGCATTGGGACTAGGACCCGGTACGAGCAGTACTTC

j_gene: TRBJ2-7
abundance: NA
v_gene: TRBV7-2
d_gene: NA
CDR3aa: CASSHSARVDEQYF
CDR3nt: TGTGCCAGCAGTCACAGCGCCAGGGTCGACGAGCAGTACTTC

j_gene: TRBJ1-1
abundance: NA
v_gene: TRBV28
d_gene: NA
CDR3aa: CASSFWGDTEAFF
CDR3nt: TGTGCCAGCAGTTTTTGGGGAGACACTGAAGCTTTCTTT